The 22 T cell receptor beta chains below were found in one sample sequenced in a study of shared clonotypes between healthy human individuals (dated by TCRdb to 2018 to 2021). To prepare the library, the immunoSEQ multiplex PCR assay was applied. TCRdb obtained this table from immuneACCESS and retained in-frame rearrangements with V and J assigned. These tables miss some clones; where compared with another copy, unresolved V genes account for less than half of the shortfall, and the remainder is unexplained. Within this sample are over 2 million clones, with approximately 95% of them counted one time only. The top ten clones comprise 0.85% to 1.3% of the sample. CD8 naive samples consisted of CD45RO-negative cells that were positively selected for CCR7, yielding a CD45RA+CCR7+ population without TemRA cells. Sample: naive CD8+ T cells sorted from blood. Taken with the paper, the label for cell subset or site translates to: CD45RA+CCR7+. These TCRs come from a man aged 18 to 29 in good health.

The CDR3 region is CASSSGYLPGDYTF. In DNA, the CDR3 is TGCGCCAGCAGCTCGGGGTACCTTCCAGGCGACTACACCTTC. The rearrangement uses TRBV5-1 and TRBJ1-2; D remains unclear. The ends were cut back, 3 bases at V and 10 bases at J, with 19 bases in the middle. This CDR3 contains 14 residues. Germline-derived CDR1 and CDR2 are SGHRS and YFSETQ.

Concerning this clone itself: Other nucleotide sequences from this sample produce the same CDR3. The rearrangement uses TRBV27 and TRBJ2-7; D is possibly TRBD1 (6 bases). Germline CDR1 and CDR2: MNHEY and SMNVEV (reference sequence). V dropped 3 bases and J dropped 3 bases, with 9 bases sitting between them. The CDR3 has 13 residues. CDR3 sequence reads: CASSFAGDYEQYF. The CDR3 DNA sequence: TGTGCCAGCAGTTTTGCAGGGGACTACGAGCAGTACTTC.

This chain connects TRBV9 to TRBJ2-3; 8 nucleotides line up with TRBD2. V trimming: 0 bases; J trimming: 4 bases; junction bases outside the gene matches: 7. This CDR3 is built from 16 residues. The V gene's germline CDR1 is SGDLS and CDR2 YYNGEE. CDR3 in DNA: TGTGCCAGCAGCGTAGATGGGCGGGGGGCGGCAGATACGCAGTATTTT. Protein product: CASSVDGRGAADTQYF.

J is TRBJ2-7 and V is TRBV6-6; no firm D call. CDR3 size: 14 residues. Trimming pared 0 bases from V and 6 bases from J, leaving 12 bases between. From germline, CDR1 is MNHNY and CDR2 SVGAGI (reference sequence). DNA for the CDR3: TGTGCCAGCAGTTACTCGAGCCCTTCCGGCGAGCAGTACTTC. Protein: CASSYSSPSGEQYF.

The CDR3 reads CAWSRGQTVSNQPQHF. The CDR3 region has the DNA TGTGCCTGGAGTAGGGGGCAGACCGTGAGCAATCAGCCCCAGCATTTT. The chain recombines TRBV30 with TRBJ1-5; 7 bases map to TRBD1. The CDR3 loop spans 16 amino acids. The V gene's germline CDR1 is GTSNPN and CDR2 SVGIG (reference sequence). With 2 bases clipped from V and 1 base from J, the junction kept 8 bases outside the gene matches.

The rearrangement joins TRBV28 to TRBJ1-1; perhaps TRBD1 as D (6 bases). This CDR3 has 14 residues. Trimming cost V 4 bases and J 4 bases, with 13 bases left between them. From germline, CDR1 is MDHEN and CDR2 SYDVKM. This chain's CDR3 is CASSWGGLGTEAFF. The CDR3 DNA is TGTGCCAGCAGTTGGGGGGGGCTGGGCACTGAAGCTTTCTTT.

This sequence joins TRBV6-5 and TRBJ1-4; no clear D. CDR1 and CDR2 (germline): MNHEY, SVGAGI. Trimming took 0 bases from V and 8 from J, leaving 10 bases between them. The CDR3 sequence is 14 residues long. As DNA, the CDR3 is TGTGCCAGCAGTTACTCGAGGGAAGGGGAAAAACTGTTTTTT. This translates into CASSYSREGEKLFF.

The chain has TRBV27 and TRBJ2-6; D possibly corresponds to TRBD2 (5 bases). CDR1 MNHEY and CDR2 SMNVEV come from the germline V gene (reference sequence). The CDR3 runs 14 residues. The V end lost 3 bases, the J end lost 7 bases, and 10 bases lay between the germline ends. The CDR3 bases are TGTGCCAGCAGTTTGACGGGATTTGCCAACGTCCTGACTTTC. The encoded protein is CASSLTGFANVLTF.

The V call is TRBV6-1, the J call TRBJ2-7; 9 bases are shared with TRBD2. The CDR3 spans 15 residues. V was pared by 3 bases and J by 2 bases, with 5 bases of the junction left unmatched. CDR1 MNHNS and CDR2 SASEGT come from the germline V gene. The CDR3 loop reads CASSDGTSWPYEQYF. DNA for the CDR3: TGTGCCAGCAGTGACGGGACTAGCTGGCCCTACGAGCAGTACTTC.

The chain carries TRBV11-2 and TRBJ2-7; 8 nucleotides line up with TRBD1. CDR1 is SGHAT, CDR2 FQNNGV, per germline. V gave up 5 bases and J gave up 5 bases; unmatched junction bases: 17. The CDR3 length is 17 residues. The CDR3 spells CASSPPYPDRGNHEQYF. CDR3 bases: TGTGCCAGCAGCCCCCCCTACCCCGACAGGGGAAACCACGAGCAGTACTTC.

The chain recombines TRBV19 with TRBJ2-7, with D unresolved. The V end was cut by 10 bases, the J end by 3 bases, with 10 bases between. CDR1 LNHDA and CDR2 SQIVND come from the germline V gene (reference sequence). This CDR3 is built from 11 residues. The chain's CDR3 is CATQLGYEQYF. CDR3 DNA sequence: TGTGCCACCCAGCTGGGCTACGAGCAGTACTTC. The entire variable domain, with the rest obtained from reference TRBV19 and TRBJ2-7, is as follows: DGGITQSPKYLFRKEGQNVTLSCEQNLNHDAMYWYRQDPGQGLRLIYYSQIVNDFQKGDIAEGYSVSREKKESFPLTVTSAQKNPTAFYLCATQLGYEQYFGPGTRLTVT.

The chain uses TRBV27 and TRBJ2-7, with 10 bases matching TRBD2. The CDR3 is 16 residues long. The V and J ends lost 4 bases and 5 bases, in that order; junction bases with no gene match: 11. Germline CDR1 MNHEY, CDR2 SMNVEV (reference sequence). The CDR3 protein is CASSYSEGLARDEQYF. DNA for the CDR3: TGTGCCAGCAGTTACTCTGAGGGACTAGCGAGAGACGAGCAGTACTTC.

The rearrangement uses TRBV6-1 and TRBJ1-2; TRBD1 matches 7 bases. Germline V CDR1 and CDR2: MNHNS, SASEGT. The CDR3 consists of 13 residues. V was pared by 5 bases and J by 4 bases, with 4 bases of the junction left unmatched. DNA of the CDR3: TGTGCCAGCAGTCAGGGGGACGGCTATGGCTACACCTTC. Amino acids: CASSQGDGYGYTF.

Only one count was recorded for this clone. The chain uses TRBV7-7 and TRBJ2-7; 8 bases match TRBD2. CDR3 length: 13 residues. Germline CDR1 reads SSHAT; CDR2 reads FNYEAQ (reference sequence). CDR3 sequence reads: CAGLSGGSGEQYF. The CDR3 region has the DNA TGTGCTGGTCTATCGGGAGGGTCCGGCGAGCAGTACTTC.

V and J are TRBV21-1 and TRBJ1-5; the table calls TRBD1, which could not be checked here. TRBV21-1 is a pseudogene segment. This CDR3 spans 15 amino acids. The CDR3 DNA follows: TGTGCCAGCAGCAAAATCATGCAGTTCAATCAGCCCCAGCATTTT. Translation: CASSKIMQFNQPQHF.

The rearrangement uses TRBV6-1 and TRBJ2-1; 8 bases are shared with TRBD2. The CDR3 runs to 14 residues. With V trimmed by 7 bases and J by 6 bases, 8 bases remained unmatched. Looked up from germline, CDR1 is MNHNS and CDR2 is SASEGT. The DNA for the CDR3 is TGTGCCAGCACTTTAGCGGGATCGATCAATGAGCAGTTCTTC. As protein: CASTLAGSINEQFF.

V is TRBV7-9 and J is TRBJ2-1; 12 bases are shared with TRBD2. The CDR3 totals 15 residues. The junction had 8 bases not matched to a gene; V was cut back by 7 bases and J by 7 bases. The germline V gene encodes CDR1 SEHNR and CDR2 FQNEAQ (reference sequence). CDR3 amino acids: CASTPLAGGLNEQFF. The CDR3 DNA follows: TGTGCCAGCACACCCCTAGCGGGGGGGCTGAATGAGCAGTTCTTC.

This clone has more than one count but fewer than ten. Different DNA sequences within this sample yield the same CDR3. CDR3 residues: CASSLGLNEQFF. CDR3 bases: TGTGCCAGCAGCTTAGGACTCAATGAGCAGTTCTTC. The chain recombines TRBV11-2 with TRBJ2-1; D unresolved. Germline CDR1 and CDR2: SGHAT and FQNNGV. The V gene lost 1 base and the J gene lost 6 bases, with 4 bases spanning the gap. The CDR3 runs to 12 residues.

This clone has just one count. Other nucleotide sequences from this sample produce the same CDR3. Written as DNA, the CDR3 is TGTGCCAGCAGCCCGCGGGACCGAGACTACGAGCAGTACTTC. Amino acid sequence: CASSPRDRDYEQYF. The chain recombines TRBV7-9 with TRBJ2-7; D possibly corresponds to TRBD2 (6 bases). With 5 bases removed from V and 3 bases from J, the gap between germline ends came to 14 bases. The germline V gene encodes CDR1 SEHNR and CDR2 FQNEAQ (reference sequence). The CDR3 sequence is 14 residues long.

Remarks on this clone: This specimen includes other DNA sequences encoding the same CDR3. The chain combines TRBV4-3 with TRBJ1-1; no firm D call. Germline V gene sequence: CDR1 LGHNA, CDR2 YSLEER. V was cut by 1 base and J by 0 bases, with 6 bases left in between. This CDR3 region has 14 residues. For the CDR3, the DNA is TGCGCCAGCAGCCAAGGCGGTTTGAACACTGAAGCTTTCTTT. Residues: CASSQGGLNTEAFF.

For the CDR3, the DNA is TGTGCCAGCACAGAGTATAATGAAAAACTGTTTTTT. It codes for CASTEYNEKLFF. This chain connects TRBV2 to TRBJ1-4; D gene ambiguous. The V end lost 7 bases, the J end lost 4 bases, and 7 bases lay between the germline ends. Per germline, CDR1 SNHLY and CDR2 FYNNEI. The CDR3 length is 12 residues.

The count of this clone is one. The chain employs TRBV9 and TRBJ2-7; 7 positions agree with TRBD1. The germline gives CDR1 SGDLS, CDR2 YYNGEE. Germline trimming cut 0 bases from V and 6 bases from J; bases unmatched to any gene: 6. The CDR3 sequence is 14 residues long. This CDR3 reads CASSVGDREPEQYF. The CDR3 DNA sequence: TGTGCCAGCAGCGTAGGAGACAGGGAACCCGAGCAGTACTTC. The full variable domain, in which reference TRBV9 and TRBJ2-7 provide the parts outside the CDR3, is DSGVTQTPKHLITATGQRVTLRCSPRSGDLSVYWYQQSLDQGLQFLIQYYNGEERAKGNILERFSAQQFPDLHSELNLSSLELGDSALYFCASSVGDREPEQYFGPGTRLTVT.